Shown below are 21 T cell receptor beta chains from a single sample sequenced in a study of T cell repertoires in cytomegalovirus infection. Their specific antigens are unknown. From the reads, TCRdb called clonotypes with MiXCR, one entry per CDR3 protein. Here the sample spans around 900,000 distinct CDR3 sequences, around 29% being singletons. Source: cultured CD8+ T cells from PBMCs, taken from culture after CMV antigen stimulation. Source of these receptors: a human donor in good health (CMV status not recorded). Some clones in this sample may be carry-over from other donors' samples.

This rearrangement joins TRBV28 to TRBJ1-1; D remains unclear. V gave up 3 bases and J gave up 0 bases, with 17 bases separating them. Germline-derived CDR1 and CDR2 are MDHEN and SYDVKM. The CDR3 contains 17 residues. CDR3 bases: TGTGCCAGCAGTTTCCCCTCAGTAGGGCGCATGAACACTGAAGCTTTCTTT. Translating it yields CASSFPSVGRMNTEAFF.

The chain combines TRBV19 with TRBJ2-3; D possibly corresponds to TRBD2 (6 bases). The germline gives CDR1 LNHDA, CDR2 SQIVND (reference sequence). Trimming pared 9 bases from V and 4 bases from J, leaving 20 bases between. The CDR3 has 15 residues. For the CDR3, the DNA is TGTGCCAGCGCCCTGGCGGGGAGGAGCTCAGATACGCAGTATTTT. The encoded protein is CASALAGRSSDTQYF.

This clonotype was found a few times. The chain recombines TRBV11-2 with TRBJ1-1, with 11 bases that match TRBD1. Trimming at V came to 5 bases and at J to 7 bases, leaving 9 bases not matched to a gene. The length of the CDR3 is 15 residues. The V gene's germline CDR1 is SGHAT and CDR2 FQNNGV. CDR3 protein: CASSLDRGRAREAFF. Written as DNA, the CDR3 is TGTGCCAGCAGCCTGGACAGGGGGCGAGCCCGTGAAGCTTTCTTT. The full variable domain, in which reference TRBV11-2 and TRBJ1-1 provide the parts outside the CDR3, is EAGVAQSPRYKIIEKRQSVAFWCNPISGHATLYWYQQILGQGPKLLIQFQNNGVVDDSQLPKDRFSAERLKGVDSTLKIQPAKLEDSAVYLCASSLDRGRAREAFFGQGTRLTVV.

The J gene is TRBJ1-6, the V gene TRBV6-5; D gene unclear. Trimming stripped 0 bases from V and 1 base from J, with 10 bases between. Germline CDR1 reads MNHEY; CDR2 reads SVGAGI. This CDR3 comprises 17 residues. CDR3 region: CASSYSNRRSYNSPLHF. The CDR3 coding sequence is TGTGCCAGCAGTTACTCGAACCGAAGGTCCTATAATTCACCCCTCCACTTT.

In its sample, this clonotype was seen once. The J gene is TRBJ2-1, the V gene TRBV27; 7 bases align to TRBD1. V shed 4 bases and J 9 bases; nucleotides not matched to a gene: 9. The CDR3 sequence is 14 residues long. Germline CDR1 reads MNHEY; CDR2 reads SMNVEV (reference sequence). The CDR3 loop reads CASSWGQTWGEQFF. The CDR3 nucleotides read TGTGCCAGCAGTTGGGGACAGACCTGGGGTGAGCAGTTCTTC.

This clonotype was counted only a few times. The chain has TRBV6-5 and TRBJ2-3; D not resolved. V shed 6 bases and J shed 3 bases, with 10 bases lying between them. CDR3 size: 13 residues. Germline V gene data show CDR1 as MNHEY and CDR2 as SVGAGI. The CDR3 region is CASSLLLTDTQYF. The CDR3 DNA reads TGTGCCAGCAGCTTACTACTAACAGATACGCAGTATTTT.

V and J are TRBV10-3 and TRBJ2-7, with TRBD1 identical over 7 bases. V gave up 6 bases and J gave up 3 bases; unmatched junction bases: 5. The CDR3 consists of 13 residues. Germline lookup yields CDR1 ENHRY and CDR2 SYGVKD. The CDR3 protein is CAIRIGTDYEQYV. Here the CDR3 DNA reads TGTGCCATCAGAATTGGGACAGACTACGAGCAGTACGTC.

This clonotype was picked up many times. This rearrangement joins TRBV7-9 to TRBJ2-3; D not resolved. The CDR3 is made up of 12 amino acids. The germline V and J ends were trimmed by 4 bases and 7 bases, with 9 bases remaining between them. The germline gives CDR1 SEHNR, CDR2 FQNEAQ (reference sequence). The CDR3: CASSSYKNTQYF. The CDR3 DNA sequence: TGTGCCAGCAGCTCCTACAAAAATACGCAGTATTTT.

The chain couples TRBV11-3 to TRBJ2-1, with TRBD1 matching 10 bases. The CDR3 sequence is 18 residues long. The J segment lost 3 bases and the V segment lost 3 bases, leaving 11 bases of the junction unmatched. The germline gives CDR1 SGHNT, CDR2 YENEEA. The CDR3 loop reads CASSFGTGEWVDYNEQFF. The CDR3 nucleotides are TGTGCCAGCAGCTTTGGGACAGGGGAATGGGTAGACTACAATGAGCAGTTCTTC.

This clonotype was detected ten times or more. This chain connects TRBV2 to TRBJ2-7; unclear D gene. Trimming left V 6 bases short and J 0 bases short, with 15 bases between. CDR1 SNHLY and CDR2 FYNNEI come from the germline V gene. The CDR3 sequence is 15 residues long. The CDR3 DNA follows: TGTGCCAGCAGGCTTGGGCCGTCGAGCTCCTACGAGCAGTACTTC. Translated: CASRLGPSSSYEQYF.

The V call is TRBV6-2 or TRBV6-3, the J call TRBJ1-5; D is ambiguous. Per germline, CDR1 MNHEY and CDR2 SVGEGT. This CDR3 spans 13 amino acids. V lost 2 bases and J 2 bases, leaving 4 bases between the germline ends. The DNA for the CDR3 is TGTGCCAGCAGTTACGAGCGCAATCAGCCCCAGCATTTT. It codes for CASSYERNQPQHF.

This clonotype was observed a handful of times. V and J are TRBV12-5 and TRBJ1-5, with a possible D match to TRBD1 (6 bases). V was trimmed by 9 bases and J by 3 bases, leaving 12 bases between them. This CDR3 region has 13 residues. From germline, CDR1 is LGHNT and CDR2 FRNRAP. This CDR3 reads CASLGGHNQPQHF. The CDR3 bases are TGTGCTAGCTTAGGGGGGCACAATCAGCCCCAGCATTTT. The full variable domain, its missing parts supplied by reference TRBV12-5 and TRBJ1-5, is DARVTQTPRHKVTEMGQEVTMRCQPILGHNTVFWYRQTMMQGLELLAYFRNRAPLDDSGMPKDRFSAEMPDATLATLKIQPSEPRDSAVYFCASLGGHNQPQHFGDGTRLSIL.

This clonotype was observed many times. The chain joins TRBV7-2 to TRBJ1-1; 9 nucleotides match TRBD1. J gave up 4 bases and V 5 bases, and 8 bases lay outside the gene matches. Germline V gene lookup returns CDR1 SGHTA and CDR2 FQGNSA. The CDR3 runs to 15 residues. CDR3 nucleotides: TGTGCCAGCAGCCCGGACAGGGGTCGGGTCACTGAAGCTTTCTTT. It codes for CASSPDRGRVTEAFF.

This clonotype was detected a few times. The CDR3 DNA follows: TGTGCCAGCAGCCAAGAAGCGACTAGCGGGGGGCAAGAGACCCAGTACTTC. Translation gives CASSQEATSGGQETQYF. J is TRBJ2-5 and V is TRBV4-2, with 13 bases matching TRBD2. Germline CDR1 LGHNA, CDR2 YNFKEQ. The CDR3 sequence is 17 residues long. V was pared by 0 bases and J by 2 bases, with 3 bases of the junction left unmatched.

The chain joins TRBV5-1 to TRBJ1-1; D unclear. V was shortened by 2 bases and J by 5 bases, with 22 bases between the two germline ends. The germline V gene has CDR1 SGHRS and CDR2 YFSETQ. The CDR3 covers 17 residues. For the CDR3, the DNA is TGCGCCAGCAGCTTAGGTGATGGAGGAGCCAGCAGGACTGAAGCTTTCTTT. Amino acid sequence: CASSLGDGGASRTEAFF.

In its sample, this clonotype was seen many times. V is TRBV7-6 and J is TRBJ1-2, with TRBD1 identical over 8 bases. This CDR3 contains 14 residues. CDR1 and CDR2 from the germline V gene are SGHVS and FNYEAQ. Germline trimming cut 5 bases from V and 6 bases from J; bases unmatched to any gene: 8. CDR3 sequence: CASSPRDRRHGYTF. The CDR3, as DNA: TGTGCCAGCAGCCCCCGGGACAGGCGGCATGGCTACACCTTC.

In this sample, this clonotype turned up once. The chain recombines TRBV5-8 with TRBJ2-7; D gene uncertain. The V end was cut by 4 bases, the J end by 3 bases, with 14 bases between. Per the germline V gene, CDR1 is SGHTS and CDR2 is YDEGEE. This CDR3 region has 14 residues. CDR3 nucleotide sequence: TGTGCCAGCAGCCTGTCCGGGTTACTCTACGAGCAGTACTTC. Amino acid sequence: CASSLSGLLYEQYF.

As to this clonotype: A read error may produce the germline difference seen at one junction end. This chain joins TRBV7-3 and TRBJ2-3, with 7 bases identical to TRBD1. The CDR3 length is 16 residues. CDR1 is SGHTA, CDR2 FQGTGA, per germline. The CDR3 nucleotides are TGTACCAGCAGCCCCATCCCGACAGGGTTGGGGGATACGCAGTATTTT. Translation: CTSSPIPTGLGDTQYF.

This clonotype was found a few times. This chain links TRBV6-5 with TRBJ2-6, with D possibly being TRBD1 or TRBD2 (5 bases each). The CDR3 sequence is 15 residues long. The germline CDR1 and CDR2 sequences are MNHEY and SVGAGI. The ends were cut back, 1 base at V and 1 base at J, with 5 bases in the middle. The DNA for the CDR3 is TGTGCCAGCAGTTACTGGGGGTCTGGGGCCAACGTCCTGACTTTC. It encodes CASSYWGSGANVLTF.

The rearrangement uses TRBV29-1 and TRBJ2-3; D not certain. This CDR3 is built from 14 residues. Trimming stripped 3 bases from V and 0 bases from J, with 10 bases between. Germline lookup yields CDR1 SQVTM and CDR2 ANQGSEA. This CDR3 reads CSVDPRSSTDTQYF. CDR3 sequence (DNA): TGCAGCGTTGATCCTCGATCTAGCACAGATACGCAGTATTTT.

The chain couples TRBV9 to TRBJ1-2; D remains ambiguous. The CDR3 loop spans 13 amino acids. Germline CDR1 reads SGDLS; CDR2 reads YYNGEE. Between the trimmed V and J ends, which lost 3 bases and 4 bases, there was a span of 10 bases. CDR3 residues: CASSERTAYGYTF. In DNA, the CDR3 is TGTGCCAGCAGCGAAAGGACGGCCTATGGCTACACCTTC.